The 10 T cell receptor beta chains below all came from one sample that was sequenced in a study of OX40 agonist ivuxolimab in advanced cancers. Assay: immunoSEQ multiplex PCR; the TCRdb copy retains only in-frame clones and omits some. The sample carries roughly 86,000 clones, about 94% recorded once. The sample was CD4+ or CD8+ T cells sorted from blood, taken in a trial of the OX40 agonist ivuxolimab. The receptors originated from an adult with an advanced solid tumor such as melanoma, head and neck, liver or kidney cancer.

The chain carries TRBV7-9 and TRBJ2-7, with TRBD1 matching 11 bases. There are 15 residues in the CDR3. Trimming took 3 bases from V and 1 from J; bases not matched to a gene: 2. CDR1 SEHNR and CDR2 FQNEAQ come from the germline V gene (reference sequence). The CDR3 spells CASSFGTGGSYEQYF. The DNA for the CDR3 is TGTGCCAGCAGCTTCGGGACAGGGGGGTCCTACGAGCAGTACTTC. Combining the CDR3 with reference TRBV7-9 and TRBJ2-7 gives the whole variable domain DTGVSQNPRHKITKRGQNVTFRCDPISEHNRLYWYRQTLGQGPEFLTYFQNEAQLEKSRLLSDRFSAERPKGSFSTLEIQRTEQGDSAMYLCASSFGTGGSYEQYFGPGTRLTVT.

The rearrangement joins TRBV30 to TRBJ2-7, with TRBD2 matching 7 bases. CDR3 length: 12 residues. V gave up 0 bases and J gave up 5 bases; unmatched junction bases: 1. The germline gives CDR1 GTSNPN, CDR2 SVGIG (reference sequence). CDR3 protein: CAWSVLANEQYF. The CDR3 bases are TGTGCCTGGAGTGTACTAGCGAACGAGCAGTACTTC.

V usage is TRBV18 and J usage is TRBJ2-7; D not resolved. V shed 3 bases and J shed 2 bases, with 14 bases lying between them. In germline, CDR1 is KGHSH, CDR2 LQKENI. This CDR3 is 15 amino acids long. The CDR3: CASSPSPRAPYEQYF. The DNA for the CDR3 is TGTGCCAGCTCACCCTCGCCACGCGCCCCCTACGAGCAGTACTTC.

The table lists this clone with a count of one. The V call is TRBV5-4, the J call TRBJ2-7; D is perhaps TRBD2 (5 bases). The CDR3 consists of 13 residues. Germline V gene lookup returns CDR1 SGHNT and CDR2 YYREEE (reference sequence). V was cut by 4 bases and J by 2 bases, with 10 bases left in between. CDR3 nucleotide sequence: TGTGCCAGCAGCCTCGAGGGAGCCTACGAGCAGTACTTC. This sequence encodes CASSLEGAYEQYF.

This chain joins TRBV27 and TRBJ2-5; D is ambiguous. Deletions cut 3 bases from V and 3 bases from J, with 8 bases between. This CDR3 spans 13 amino acids. Germline V gene data show CDR1 as MNHEY and CDR2 as SMNVEV (reference sequence). The DNA of the CDR3 is TGTGCCAGCAGTTTCAGACCCAAAGAGACCCAGTACTTC. This encodes CASSFRPKETQYF.

The chain joins TRBV7-9 to TRBJ2-5; D not resolved. The CDR3 extends over 12 amino acids. The germline CDR1 and CDR2 sequences are SEHNR and FQNEAQ (reference sequence). Trimming shortened V by 5 bases and J by 4 bases, and 8 bases separated the two germline ends. DNA for the CDR3: TGTGCCAGCAGCCCCCAGGCAGAGACCCAGTACTTC. Protein product: CASSPQAETQYF.

This clone occurred many times. The chain links TRBV2 to TRBJ1-2, with TRBD1 matching 10 bases. The CDR3 covers 16 residues. Trimming took 10 bases from V and 1 from J; bases not matched to a gene: 12. From germline, CDR1 is SNHLY and CDR2 FYNNEI. CDR3 amino acids: CATSPGTGVGNYGYTF. DNA for the CDR3: TGTGCCACCTCCCCAGGGACAGGGGTAGGTAACTATGGCTACACCTTC.

The chain combines TRBV18 with TRBJ2-1; D might be TRBD1 (5 bases). The CDR3 runs 15 residues. Germline CDR1 is KGHSH and CDR2 is LQKENI. The V end was cut by 3 bases, the J end by 3 bases, with 12 bases between. The CDR3 nucleotides read TGTGCCAGCTCACCTAGCCAGGGTTTCTACAATGAGCAGTTCTTC. Protein: CASSPSQGFYNEQFF.

The genes are TRBV4-1 and TRBJ1-1; unclear D gene. The germline V and J ends were trimmed by 4 bases and 3 bases, with 21 bases remaining between them. Germline assignment: CDR1 MGHRA and CDR2 YSYEKL. The CDR3 loop spans 17 amino acids. DNA of the CDR3: TGCGCCAGCAGCCCGTTGGCCGGCAGAAGGAGGGACACTGAAGCTTTCTTT. It encodes CASSPLAGRRRDTEAFF.

V gene TRBV10-3 combines with J gene TRBJ1-6; D not resolved. With 6 bases removed from V and 10 bases from J, the gap between germline ends came to 13 bases. CDR1 ENHRY and CDR2 SYGVKD come from the germline V gene. This CDR3 spans 13 amino acids. The CDR3 DNA sequence: TGTGCCATCAGGGATACCTCGGACTCACCCCTCCACTTT. Protein: CAIRDTSDSPLHF.